This is a list of T cell receptor beta chains from one sample in a study of T cells in Graves' hyperthyroidism and ophthalmopathy. TCRdb used MiXCR to reprocess the multiplex PCR reads, holding one entry per CDR3 protein. The repertoire holds over 300,000 distinct CDR3 sequences, with around 13% as singletons. Sequenced input: blood. The receptor set was obtained from a woman aged 55-70 years with Graves' hyperthyroidism. Each CDR3 is given with its conserved first and last residue. The D gene is left open where the match is weak.

j_call d_call v_call cdr3_aa
TRBJ1-5 TRBD1 TRBV3-1 CASSQGTGDNQPQHF
TRBJ1-1 NA TRBV5-1 CASSTLPGQTEAFF
TRBJ2-7 TRBD2 TRBV6-1 CASSYPGGSYEQYF
TRBJ2-3 TRBD2 TRBV12-3/TRBV12-4 CATKKSGSQARTDTQYF
TRBJ2-3 NA TRBV7-2 CASSFRLSSTDTQYF
TRBJ2-1 TRBD2 TRBV6-1 CASSKTSGQSSYNEQFF
TRBJ2-7 NA TRBV6-2/TRBV6-3 CASTAWGRSHEQYF
TRBJ1-1 NA TRBV6-1 CALAGGGAYTEAFF
TRBJ2-5 NA TRBV30 CAWSVIGQAETQYF
TRBJ1-2 NA TRBV15 CATSREYLNYGYTF
TRBJ2-7 NA TRBV12-3/TRBV12-4 CASRETGSYEQYF
TRBJ2-2 TRBD1 TRBV6-5 CASSYTGGNTGELFF
TRBJ1-4 NA TRBV6-1 CASVTGWLGEKLFF
TRBJ1-4 TRBD1 TRBV5-1 CASSDDRGAEKLFF
TRBJ1-2 TRBD1 TRBV2 CASSLDRGHGYTF
TRBJ2-3 NA TRBV4-1 CASSQVGGGTDTQYF
TRBJ2-7 NA TRBV7-9 CASSLGIVGEQYF
TRBJ2-5 NA TRBV24-1 CATSDPVAPKETQYF
TRBJ1-5 TRBD1 TRBV3-1 CASAGGRGGQPQHF
TRBJ1-1 NA TRBV7-9 CASSLEQGGTEAFF
TRBJ2-3 TRBD2 TRBV5-1 CASSGGGTSGRYTQYF
TRBJ2-7 NA TRBV7-8 CASSLQSNSYEQYF
TRBJ2-2 NA TRBV6-5 CASSYSGRRGNTGELFF
TRBJ1-4 TRBD1 TRBV27 CASRNRDSRNEKLFF
TRBJ1-1 NA TRBV18 CASPPGTGVGTEAFF
TRBJ1-2 NA TRBV7-2 CASSANNYGYTF
TRBJ2-7 TRBD2 TRBV12-5 CASGYRLAGPYEQYF
TRBJ2-3 NA TRBV7-3 CASSLGFQGPDTQYF
TRBJ2-3 NA TRBV7-9 CASSLSSQGGMDTQYF
TRBJ2-6 TRBD1 TRBV7-6 CASSPWDRESSGANVLTF
TRBJ2-5 TRBD2 TRBV24-1 CATSPGLAGKETQYF
TRBJ2-1 TRBD2 TRBV6-1 CASSRTLAGKHNEQFF
TRBJ1-1 NA TRBV20-1 CSARDIWAGTMNTEAFF
TRBJ1-4 NA TRBV20-1 CSAPDRSNEKLFF
TRBJ2-1 NA TRBV20-1 CSARPPGSYNEQFF
TRBJ2-7 NA TRBV12-3/TRBV12-4 CASSTGGLAGAKSEQYF
TRBJ1-6 TRBD1 TRBV27 CASSPRTGRSSYNSPLHF
TRBJ1-5 TRBD1 TRBV27 CASKLDRGPNQPQHF
TRBJ2-5 NA TRBV2 CASSEAVETQYF
TRBJ2-7 NA TRBV6-5 CASSYPRGVEQYF
TRBJ2-7 NA TRBV2 CASRWGLSSSYEQYF
TRBJ2-1 TRBD2 TRBV6-5 CASSYGGSGSYNEQFF
TRBJ2-1 TRBD2 TRBV12-5 CASGFGGSSYNEQFF
TRBJ2-5 NA TRBV24-1 CATSEPEFGMQETQYF